Following are 20 T cell receptor beta chains from one sample sequenced in a study of blood T cells in healthy people across ages. Together with a sample-barcoded 5' primer, a J-beta primer mix was included in a second PCR lasting about 7 to 11 cycles. From the 5' RACE reads, TCRdb called clonotypes with MiXCR, one entry per CDR3 protein. The table records 1.5 million to 2 million distinct CDR3 sequences, approximately 50% of them present only once. Sequencing was performed on blood. These receptor sequences come from a middle-aged woman in good health.

The chain couples TRBV20-1 to TRBJ2-3; D may be TRBD1 (5 bases). Germline lookup yields CDR1 DFQATT and CDR2 SNEGSKA (reference sequence). This CDR3 spans 15 amino acids. V dropped 7 bases and J dropped 0 bases, with 17 bases sitting between them. CDR3 sequence reads: CSGEHRLTSTDTQYF. CDR3 in DNA: TGCAGTGGGGAACACAGGCTCACTAGCACAGATACGCAGTATTTT.

The chain links TRBV6-2 or TRBV6-3 to TRBJ2-3; 10 nucleotides agree with TRBD2. Germline loops: CDR1 MNHEY, CDR2 SVGEGT. The CDR3 has 18 residues. Trimming cost V 2 bases and J 4 bases; bases outside gene matches: 12. The CDR3 bases are TGTGCCAGCAGTTACCGGACTGGAGCGGGGGGGCAGTCAGATACGCAGTATTTT. This gives the protein CASSYRTGAGGQSDTQYF.

The rearrangement uses TRBV10-3 and TRBJ1-2; 11 nucleotides line up with TRBD1. J gave up 6 bases and V 6 bases, and 6 bases lay outside the gene matches. Per germline, CDR1 ENHRY and CDR2 SYGVKD. This CDR3 has 14 amino acids. CDR3 in amino acids: CAIRGTGGLNGYTF. CDR3 nucleotides: TGTGCCATCAGGGGGACAGGGGGGTTGAATGGCTACACCTTC.

The chain couples TRBV12-3 or TRBV12-4 to TRBJ1-5; D might be TRBD1 (6 bases). Trimming took off 5 bases at V and 7 bases at J, with 18 bases between the two ends. The CDR3 runs to 15 residues. The CDR3 loop reads CASSPGKQGIQPQHF. CDR3 DNA sequence: TGTGCCAGCAGTCCGGGGAAGCAGGGGATCCAGCCCCAGCATTTT.

The gene calls are TRBV19 and TRBJ2-5; 11 nucleotides align to TRBD2. The CDR3 has 17 amino acids. Unmatched junction bases numbered 8, after V lost 1 base and J lost 4 bases. Per the germline V gene, CDR1 is LNHDA and CDR2 is SQIVND (reference sequence). In DNA form, the CDR3 reads TGTGCCAGTAGTATAGTTTCGACTAGCGGGGTAGGAGAGACCCAGTACTTC. As protein: CASSIVSTSGVGETQYF.

A note on this clonotype: One end of the junction fails to match germline, which may point to a read error. The CDR3 region has the DNA TGTGTCAGCAGCCTGGGGACAGGGATCACCTACGAGCAGTACTTC. Translating gives CVSSLGTGITYEQYF. The chain combines TRBV9 with TRBJ2-7; 9 bases map to TRBD1. The CDR3 is 15 amino acids. Germline values: CDR1 SGDLS, CDR2 YYNGEE. Full variable domain (outside the CDR3, taken from reference TRBV9 and TRBJ2-7): DSGVTQTPKHLITATGQRVTLRCSPRSGDLSVYWYQQSLDQGLQFLIQYYNGEERAKGNILERFSAQQFPDLHSELNLSSLELGDSALYFCVSSLGTGITYEQYFGPGTRLTVT.

The chain uses TRBV13 and TRBJ2-1, with D perhaps matching TRBD2 (6 bases). Germline V gene sequence: CDR1 PRHDT, CDR2 FYEKMQ (reference sequence). V gave up 6 bases and J gave up 6 bases, with 15 bases separating them. The CDR3 consists of 14 residues. This chain's CDR3 is CASRGTPITNEQFF. In DNA, the CDR3 is TGTGCCAGCAGGGGGACTCCTATAACCAATGAGCAGTTCTTC.

This chain connects TRBV6-1 to TRBJ1-2; TRBD1 aligns across 9 bases. The CDR3 sequence is 13 residues long. Germline CDR1 and CDR2: MNHNS and SASEGT. The trim removed 6 bases at V and 7 bases at J, leaving 6 bases unmatched. The CDR3 DNA reads as TGTGCCAGCAGAGAACAGGGGGCGTTTGGCTACACCTTC. Its translation: CASREQGAFGYTF.

In this sample, this clonotype turned up a few times. The genes are TRBV28 and TRBJ2-1; D is perhaps TRBD1 or TRBD2 (6 bases each). This CDR3 spans 14 amino acids. Trimming removed 5 bases at V and 5 bases at J, with 13 bases between. Germline values: CDR1 MDHEN, CDR2 SYDVKM. The DNA for the CDR3 is TGTGCCAGCAGTCAAGCACGGGGGCACAATGAGCAGTTCTTC. This codes for CASSQARGHNEQFF.

A few counts support this clonotype. V and J are TRBV10-3 and TRBJ2-5; a possible D gene is TRBD1 (5 bases). The CDR3 length is 13 residues. Trimming removed 7 bases from V and 1 base from J, with 10 bases in between. Germline V gene lookup returns CDR1 ENHRY and CDR2 SYGVKD. CDR3 protein: CAIMGQIQETQYF. The CDR3 region has the DNA TGTGCCATCATGGGGCAGATCCAAGAGACCCAGTACTTC.

V and J are TRBV19 and TRBJ2-5; 9 bases agree with TRBD1. This CDR3 region has 12 residues. The germline CDR1 and CDR2 sequences are LNHDA and SQIVND (reference sequence). The junction had 9 bases not matched to a gene; V was cut back by 6 bases and J by 13 bases. CDR3 loop: CASRVPGQGWYF. The CDR3, as DNA: TGTGCCAGTAGGGTTCCCGGACAGGGGTGGTACTTC.

The V and J genes are TRBV15 and TRBJ2-7, with D unresolved. Germline-derived CDR1 and CDR2 are LNHNV and YYDKDF (reference sequence). The CDR3 consists of 13 residues. V was pared by 3 bases and J by 6 bases, with 12 bases between. The CDR3 nucleotides are TGTGCCACCAGCAGGGAAGTTCCCGCCGAGCAGTACTTC. It codes for CATSREVPAEQYF. Together with reference TRBV15 and TRBJ2-7, the CDR3 gives the full variable domain: DAMVIQNPRYQVTQFGKPVTLSCSQTLNHNVMYWYQQKSSQAPKLLFHYYDKDFNNEADTPDNFQSRRPNTSFCFLDIRSPGLGDTAMYLCATSREVPAEQYFGPGTRLTVT.

This clonotype was observed a handful of times. The chain is built from TRBV9 and TRBJ2-3, with TRBD2 matching 7 bases. The CDR3 is 16 residues long. V gave up 0 bases and J gave up 2 bases; unmatched junction bases: 6. Germline V gene sequence: CDR1 SGDLS, CDR2 YYNGEE. Written as DNA, the CDR3 is TGTGCCAGCAGCGTAGTGGGGGACTACCCCACAGATACGCAGTATTTT. Its translation is CASSVVGDYPTDTQYF.

This chain joins TRBV12-3 or TRBV12-4 and TRBJ1-2; TRBD1 is a possible D gene (6 bases). CDR3 length equals 13 residues. Trimming shortened V by 7 bases and J by 8 bases, and 17 bases separated the two germline ends. The CDR3 DNA is TGTGCCAGCACCCCTGGGGGGGCGTGGGGCTACACCTTC. It yields the protein CASTPGGAWGYTF.

This chain joins TRBV6-4 and TRBJ2-1, with D possibly TRBD2 on 6 matching bases. Germline CDR1 MRHNA, CDR2 SNTAGT. Between the trimmed V and J ends, which lost 0 bases and 11 bases, there was a span of 20 bases. This CDR3 has 16 amino acids. CDR3 in DNA: TGTGCCAGCAGTGACTCAAAGACTAGAGCTGGGAATAAGCAGTTCTTC. Protein sequence: CASSDSKTRAGNKQFF.

The rearrangement links TRBV6-2 or TRBV6-3 to TRBJ2-3; 12 bases match TRBD2. After removal of 0 bases from V and 2 bases from J, the junction contained 6 bases not matched to a gene. CDR1 is MNHEY, CDR2 SVGEGT, per germline. The CDR3 runs 18 residues. CDR3 DNA sequence: TGTGCCAGCAGTTACTCGAGACTAGCGGGGGCCCCCACAGATACGCAGTATTTT. Its protein product is CASSYSRLAGAPTDTQYF.

This clonotype was counted between two and nine times. This chain joins TRBV7-6 and TRBJ2-7, with 12 bases aligning to TRBD2. This CDR3 is 15 amino acids long. Germline assignment: CDR1 SGHVS and CDR2 FNYEAQ. V gave up 1 base and J gave up 7 bases; unmatched junction bases: 5. Written as DNA, the CDR3 is TGTGCCAGCAGCTTAGGGACTAGCGGGGCGGGGGAGCAGTACTTC. It specifies CASSLGTSGAGEQYF.

The chain recombines TRBV6-2 or TRBV6-3 with TRBJ2-5; the match to TRBD1 covers 7 bases. The CDR3 length is 14 residues. Losses at the gene ends were 8 bases for V and 11 bases for J; bases not matched to a gene: 17. Germline V gene sequence: CDR1 MNHEY, CDR2 SVGEGT. The CDR3 coding sequence is TGTGCCAGCCACCGGACAGGCTCGTCCTTTGGGCAGTACTTC. It codes for CASHRTGSSFGQYF.

A few counts support this clonotype. The rearrangement links TRBV6-2 or TRBV6-3 to TRBJ2-1; D not resolved. Trimming shortened V by 6 bases and J by 2 bases, and 17 bases separated the two germline ends. The germline gives CDR1 MNHEY, CDR2 SVGEGT. The CDR3 runs 16 residues. The CDR3 loop reads CASSQPKSSPYNEQFF. Written as DNA, the CDR3 is TGTGCCAGCAGCCAACCAAAGTCCTCTCCCTACAATGAGCAGTTCTTC.

This chain uses TRBV20-1 with TRBJ2-5; perhaps TRBD2 as D (6 bases). The J call could be wrong; TRBJ2-7 is a better fit for the DNA end. CDR3 size: 13 residues. Germline values: CDR1 DFQATT, CDR2 SNEGSKA (reference sequence). CDR3: CSARGGEDYEQYF. The CDR3 DNA reads TGCAGTGCTAGAGGGGGGGAGGACTACGAGCAGTACTTC.